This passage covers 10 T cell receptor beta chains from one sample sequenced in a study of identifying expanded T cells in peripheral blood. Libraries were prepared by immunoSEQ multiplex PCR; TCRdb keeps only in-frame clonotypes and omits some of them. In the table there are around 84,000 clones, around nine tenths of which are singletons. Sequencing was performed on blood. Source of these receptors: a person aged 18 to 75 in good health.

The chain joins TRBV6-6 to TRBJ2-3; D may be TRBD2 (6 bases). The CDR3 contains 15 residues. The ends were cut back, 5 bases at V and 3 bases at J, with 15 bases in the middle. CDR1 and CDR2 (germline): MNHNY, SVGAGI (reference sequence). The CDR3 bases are TGTGCCAGCAGTGGTACTAGGGAGGCGACAGATACGCAGTATTTT. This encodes CASSGTREATDTQYF.

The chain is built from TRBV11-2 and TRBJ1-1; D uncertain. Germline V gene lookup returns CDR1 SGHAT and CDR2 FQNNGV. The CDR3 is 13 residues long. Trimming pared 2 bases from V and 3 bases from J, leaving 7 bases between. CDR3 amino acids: CASSLTQDTEAFF. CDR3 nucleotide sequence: TGTGCCAGCAGCTTAACCCAGGACACTGAAGCTTTCTTT.

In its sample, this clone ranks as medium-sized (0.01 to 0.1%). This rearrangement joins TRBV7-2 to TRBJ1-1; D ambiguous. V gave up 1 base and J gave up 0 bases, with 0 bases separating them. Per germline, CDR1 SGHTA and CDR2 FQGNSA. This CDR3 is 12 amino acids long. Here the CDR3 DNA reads TGTGCCAGCAGCTTAGTGAACACTGAAGCTTTCTTT. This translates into CASSLVNTEAFF.

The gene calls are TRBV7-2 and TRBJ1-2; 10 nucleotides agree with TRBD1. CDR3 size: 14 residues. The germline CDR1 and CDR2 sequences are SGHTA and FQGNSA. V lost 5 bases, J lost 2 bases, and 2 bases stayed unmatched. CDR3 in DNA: TGTGCCAGCAGCCGGACAGGGGGAAACTATGGCTACACCTTC. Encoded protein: CASSRTGGNYGYTF.

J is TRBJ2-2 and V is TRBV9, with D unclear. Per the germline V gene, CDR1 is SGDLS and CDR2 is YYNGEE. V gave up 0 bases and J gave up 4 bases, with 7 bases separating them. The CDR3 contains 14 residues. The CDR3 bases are TGTGCCAGCAGCGTAGACGGGTCCACCGGGGAGCTGTTTTTT. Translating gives CASSVDGSTGELFF. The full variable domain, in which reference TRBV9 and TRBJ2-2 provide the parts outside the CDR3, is DSGVTQTPKHLITATGQRVTLRCSPRSGDLSVYWYQQSLDQGLQFLIQYYNGEERAKGNILERFSAQQFPDLHSELNLSSLELGDSALYFCASSVDGSTGELFFGEGSRLTVL.

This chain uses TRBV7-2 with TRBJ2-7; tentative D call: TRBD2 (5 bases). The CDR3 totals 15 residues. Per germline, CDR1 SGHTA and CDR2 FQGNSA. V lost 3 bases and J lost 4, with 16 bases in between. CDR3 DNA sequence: TGTGCCAGCAGCTTCCTCGAGGGAGACCCGTACGAGCAGTACTTC. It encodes CASSFLEGDPYEQYF.

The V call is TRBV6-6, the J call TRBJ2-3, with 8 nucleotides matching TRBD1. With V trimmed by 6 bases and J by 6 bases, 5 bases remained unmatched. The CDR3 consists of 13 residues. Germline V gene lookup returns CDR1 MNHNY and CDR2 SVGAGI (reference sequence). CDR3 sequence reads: CASRPRGPDTQYF. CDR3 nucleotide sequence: TGTGCCAGCAGGCCCAGGGGGCCCGATACGCAGTATTTT.

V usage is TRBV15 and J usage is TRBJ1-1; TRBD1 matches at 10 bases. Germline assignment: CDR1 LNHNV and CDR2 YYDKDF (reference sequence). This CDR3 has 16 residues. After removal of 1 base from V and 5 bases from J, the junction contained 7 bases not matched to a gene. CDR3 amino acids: CATSRGRDRGQTEAFF. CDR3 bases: TGTGCCACCAGCAGAGGGAGAGACAGGGGGCAAACTGAAGCTTTCTTT.

CDR3 region: CATSRQDQGKQFF. CDR3 nucleotides: TGTGCCACCAGCAGACAAGATCAGGGGAAGCAGTTCTTC. The chain is built from TRBV15 and TRBJ2-1; maybe TRBD1 (6 bases). Germline CDR1 is LNHNV and CDR2 is YYDKDF (reference sequence). The germline V and J ends were trimmed by 2 bases and 11 bases, with 13 bases remaining between them. The CDR3 has 13 residues.

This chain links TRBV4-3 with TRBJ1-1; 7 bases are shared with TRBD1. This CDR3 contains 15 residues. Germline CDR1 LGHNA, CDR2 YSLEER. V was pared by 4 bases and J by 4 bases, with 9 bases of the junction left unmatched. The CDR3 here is CASSLQTGLGTEAFF. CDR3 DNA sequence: TGCGCCAGCAGCCTTCAGACAGGGTTGGGCACTGAAGCTTTCTTT.